Shown below are 19 T cell receptor beta chains from a single sample sequenced in a study of beta chain features in type 1 diabetes. Expressed TCRB transcripts were sequenced, since all the RNA that had been isolated was reverse transcribed. Clones were read by immunoSEQ multiplex PCR, and TCRdb kept only the in-frame ones, dropping some. The sample contains 600,000 to 650,000 clones, around 15% of which appear only once. Sequenced: naive CD4+ T cells from blood. Receptor source: a man aged 18 to 29 in good health.

This clone showed up just a few times. This sequence joins TRBV28 and TRBJ2-4; tentative D call: TRBD1 (5 bases). V was cut by 5 bases and J by 1 base, with 15 bases left in between. This CDR3 has 16 residues. CDR1 MDHEN and CDR2 SYDVKM come from the germline V gene. CDR3 loop: CASSPLQGIAKNIQYF. CDR3 nucleotides: TGTGCCAGCAGTCCTCTTCAGGGAATTGCCAAAAACATTCAGTACTTC.

This rearrangement joins TRBV4-1 to TRBJ2-7; the match to TRBD1 covers 9 bases. CDR1 and CDR2 (germline): MGHRA, YSYEKL. The CDR3 spans 15 residues. Trimming removed 4 bases from V and 9 bases from J; junction bases left unmatched: 13. CDR3 protein: CASSPRDRVEYGQYF. In DNA form, the CDR3 reads TGCGCCAGCAGCCCCCGGGACAGGGTGGAGTATGGGCAGTACTTC.

About this clone: The sample contains more than one DNA sequence encoding this CDR3. The chain employs TRBV7-2 and TRBJ1-4, with 8 positions matching TRBD1. V lost 2 bases and J lost 3; bases outside the gene matches: 2. This CDR3 has 15 residues. From germline, CDR1 is SGHTA and CDR2 FQGNSA. CDR3: CASSLYRGANEKLFF. The DNA of the CDR3 is TGTGCCAGCAGCTTATACAGGGGGGCTAATGAAAAACTGTTTTTT.

The V gene is TRBV11-3, the J gene TRBJ2-1, with TRBD2 matching 7 bases. This CDR3 comprises 15 residues. Per germline, CDR1 SGHNT and CDR2 YENEEA. V lost 4 bases, J lost 0 bases, and 3 bases stayed unmatched. CDR3 DNA: TGTGCCAGCAGCTACGGGGGGTACTCCTACAATGAGCAGTTCTTC. This codes for CASSYGGYSYNEQFF.

The chain has TRBV2 and TRBJ2-1; 14 nucleotides agree with TRBD2. Trimming took 4 bases from V and 7 from J; bases not matched to a gene: 6. The CDR3 consists of 16 residues. CDR1 and CDR2 (germline): SNHLY, FYNNEI. CDR3 sequence (DNA): TGTGCCAGCAGTGCACTGACTAGCGGGGGGGGTAATGAGCAGTTCTTC. Residues: CASSALTSGGGNEQFF.

The table lists this clone with a few counts. The CDR3 spells CASSNPRVGRTEAFF. Here the CDR3 DNA reads TGTGCCAGCAGCAACCCCCGGGTTGGGCGAACTGAAGCTTTCTTT. This chain uses TRBV21-1 with TRBJ1-1. TRBV21-1 is shown as a pseudogene. The CDR3 is made up of 15 amino acids.

In this sample, this clone turned up a few times. The CDR3 sequence is CSAERGGYQFF. The DNA of the CDR3 is TGCAGTGCGGAGCGGGGGGGCTACCAGTTCTTC. This chain connects TRBV20-1 to TRBJ2-1, with TRBD2 matching over 10 bases. Trimming cost V 6 bases and J 13 bases; bases outside gene matches: 6. Germline CDR1 reads DFQATT; CDR2 reads SNEGSKA (reference sequence). The length of the CDR3 is 11 residues.

The chain employs TRBV6-5 and TRBJ2-7; no clear D. The CDR3 is made up of 14 amino acids. V lost 2 bases, J lost 2 bases, and 10 bases lay in between. CDR1 and CDR2 (germline): MNHEY, SVGAGI. The CDR3 region is CASSYGPGPYEQYF. DNA of the CDR3: TGTGCCAGCAGTTACGGGCCGGGCCCCTACGAGCAGTACTTC.

The chain combines TRBV29-1 with TRBJ2-1, with 7 bases that match TRBD2. J lost 0 bases, V lost 8 bases, and 7 bases had no gene match. The CDR3 is 14 amino acids. CDR1 is SQVTM and CDR2 is ANQGSEA in the germline V gene. In DNA form, the CDR3 reads TGCAGCTCAGGCGGGGGAAGCTCCTACAATGAGCAGTTCTTC. Translated, it gives CSSGGGSSYNEQFF.

The V and J genes are TRBV4-3 and TRBJ1-1; D is uncertain. Germline CDR1 is LGHNA and CDR2 is YSLEER. This CDR3 is 15 amino acids long. V shed 3 bases and J shed 4 bases, with 15 bases lying between them. The CDR3 region has the DNA TGCGCCAGCAGCCACGGGAGGGCTCAATTCACTGAAGCTTTCTTT. This encodes CASSHGRAQFTEAFF.

This clone has more than one count but fewer than ten. The gene calls are TRBV6-6 and TRBJ2-4; 13 bases fit TRBD2. The CDR3 has 16 amino acids. Germline CDR1 and CDR2: MNHNY and SVGAGI (reference sequence). With V trimmed by 5 bases and J by 7 bases, 8 bases remained unmatched. The CDR3 here is CASSAPTSGGRNIQYF. Here the CDR3 DNA reads TGTGCCAGCAGTGCCCCGACTAGCGGGGGGCGGAACATTCAGTACTTC.

This clone has only a few counts. This chain uses TRBV12-5 with TRBJ2-1; a possible D gene is TRBD2 (5 bases). CDR3 length: 17 amino acids. V dropped 0 bases and J dropped 5 bases, with 17 bases sitting between them. Germline loops: CDR1 LGHNT, CDR2 FRNRAP. CDR3 sequence (DNA): TGTGCTAGTGGTTTGGTACTTGGTCGGGGAACTCACAATGAGCAGTTCTTC. Residues: CASGLVLGRGTHNEQFF.

This clone was observed a handful of times. The chain uses TRBV4-2 and TRBJ2-1; D unclear. V shed 0 bases and J shed 15 bases, with 15 bases lying between them. Germline V gene data show CDR1 as LGHNA and CDR2 as YNFKEQ. This CDR3 region has 13 residues. CDR3 region: CASSQDPFEHWFF. The CDR3 bases are TGTGCCAGCAGCCAAGATCCGTTCGAACATTGGTTCTTC.

This clone has a handful of counts. The chain couples TRBV5-4 to TRBJ2-1; 10 positions agree with TRBD2. With V trimmed by 5 bases and J by 14 bases, 13 bases remained unmatched. Germline CDR1 and CDR2: SGHNT and YYREEE (reference sequence). The CDR3 is 14 residues long. The CDR3 region has the DNA TGTGCCAGCAGGGAGCGGGGGGGCCGGATATGGGAGTTCTTC. Amino acid sequence: CASRERGGRIWEFF. The full variable domain, in which reference TRBV5-4 and TRBJ2-1 provide the parts outside the CDR3, is ETGVTQSPTHLIKTRGQQVTLRCSSQSGHNTVSWYQQALGQGPQFIFQYYREEENGRGNFPPRFSGLQFPNYSSELNVNALELDDSALYLCASRERGGRIWEFFGPGTRLTVL.

This clone has just a few counts. The chain employs TRBV5-1 and TRBJ2-2, with no clear D. V was trimmed by 0 bases and J by 6 bases, leaving 15 bases between them. Per germline, CDR1 SGHRS and CDR2 YFSETQ. The CDR3 runs 16 residues. In DNA form, the CDR3 reads TGCGCCAGCAGCTTGGCCTATCAAGTCGCGGCCGGGGAGCTGTTTTTT. Protein: CASSLAYQVAAGELFF.

This clone was seen more than once but under ten times. The chain uses TRBV14 and TRBJ2-1; TRBD2 is a possible D gene (6 bases). The CDR3 covers 15 residues. Trimming shortened V by 0 bases and J by 6 bases, and 12 bases separated the two germline ends. CDR1 and CDR2 from the germline V gene are SGHDN and FVKESK. The CDR3 sequence: CASSQDGRPTNEQFF. The CDR3 region has the DNA TGTGCCAGCAGCCAAGATGGGAGGCCAACCAATGAGCAGTTCTTC.

Only a few counts were recorded for this clone. The chain couples TRBV25-1 to TRBJ1-2, with 9 bases fitting TRBD1. Germline trimming cut 3 bases from V and 4 bases from J; bases unmatched to any gene: 9. CDR3 length: 16 amino acids. Germline V CDR1 and CDR2: MGHDK, SYGVNS. This CDR3 reads CASSDLGTGRAYGYTF. Written as DNA, the CDR3 is TGTGCCAGCAGTGATCTGGGGACAGGGAGGGCCTATGGCTACACCTTC.

For the CDR3, the DNA is TGTGCCAGCAGCTTCGGAACTAGCACTCGGCACAATGAGCAGTTCTTC. It codes for CASSFGTSTRHNEQFF. The chain has TRBV11-1 and TRBJ2-1; TRBD2 might be the D (6 bases). There are 16 residues in the CDR3. Germline assignment: CDR1 SGHAT and CDR2 FQDESV (reference sequence). Trimming removed 3 bases from V and 5 bases from J, with 17 bases in between.

The V and J genes are TRBV29-1 and TRBJ1-3; no clear D gene. Per germline, CDR1 SQVTM and CDR2 ANQGSEA. This CDR3 has 13 residues. Trimming took 6 bases from V and 0 from J, leaving 9 bases between them. CDR3 sequence: CSVIRDSGNTIYF. CDR3 coding DNA: TGCAGCGTGATCCGAGACTCTGGAAACACCATATATTTT.